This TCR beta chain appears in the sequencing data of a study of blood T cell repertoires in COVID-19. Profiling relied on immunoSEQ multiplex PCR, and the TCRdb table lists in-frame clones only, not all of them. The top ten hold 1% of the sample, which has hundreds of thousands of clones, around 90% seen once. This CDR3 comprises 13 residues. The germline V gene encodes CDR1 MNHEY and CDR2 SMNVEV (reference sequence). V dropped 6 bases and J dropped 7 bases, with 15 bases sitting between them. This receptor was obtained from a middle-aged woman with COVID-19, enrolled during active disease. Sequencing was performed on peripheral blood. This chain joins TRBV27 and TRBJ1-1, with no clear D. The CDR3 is CASSYAGLGEAFF. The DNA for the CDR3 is TGTGCCAGCAGCTACGCGGGATTGGGTGAAGCTTTCTTT.